This T cell receptor (beta chain) comes out of a study of radiation and T cells in renal cell carcinoma. V was clipped by 6 bases and J by 2 bases; unmatched bases: 6. Germline V gene lookup returns CDR1 MDHEN and CDR2 SYDVKM. This CDR3 is built from 14 residues. Study observations and caveats: From baseline, blood top tumor clonotypes peaked at 2 weeks post-radiation. Pretreatment tumor biopsies were lacking, so baseline clonotypes are unknown.

This clone was observed a single time. Its antigen is as yet unknown. Data came from immunoSEQ multiplex PCR; TCRdb stores just in-frame clones and leaves some out. The sample contains roughly 150,000 clones, approximately 86% of which appear only once. As to time point: blood 2 weeks post-SBRT. Treatment: 15 Gy SBRT to primary tumor, nephrectomy 4 weeks later. After SBRT, blood was collected at 2 and 4 weeks, plus baseline. The tumor was a clear cell renal cell carcinoma. Sample: blood, taken from a patient whose treatment included radiotherapy and nephrectomy. This receptor was obtained from a woman aged 45-65 years with renal cell carcinoma. The rearrangement links TRBV28 to TRBJ1-2, with 7 nucleotides matching TRBD1. CDR3 protein: CASSPLDRNYGYTF. CDR3 nucleotides: TGTGCCAGCAGCCCGTTGGACAGGAACTATGGCTACACCTTC.